This TCR beta chain originates from a study of identifying expanded T cells in peripheral blood (dated by TCRdb to about 2019). Study-level background: Separate aliquots of the same genomic DNA pool were sequenced to produce technical replicates, and four replicates were compared in pairs.

Relative to germline, V is missing 1 base and J is missing 2 bases, with 4 bases of the junction outside any gene match. The germline V gene (reference sequence) yields GTSNPN for CDR1 and SVGIG for CDR2. From the cysteine up to the phenylalanine, the CDR3 has a length of 15 residues. Only the CDR3 DNA stays, 45 bases, in frame from base 1. The immunoSEQ Assay, which uses bias-controlled multiplex PCR amplification of genomic DNA, was used to profile TCRbeta CDR3 regions. The original pipeline was this. The absolute abundance of each unique TCRbeta CDR3 region was quantified after sequences were collapsed and filtered. Differential abundance was assessed using a binomial (Fisher-equivalent) model and a beta-binomial model in which time-dependent variance fitted from healthy donors was added. Clones with fewer than 5 combined templates were removed, and differential abundance was called for clones with a Benjamini-Hochberg FDR below 0.01. Beta-binomial variance was modeled as a function of total template count across the two samples using the form v = (b*log(k)+a)^2. TCRdb stores this immuneACCESS table with in-frame sequences only. Part of the clones is absent; in the studies checked, under half of the shortfall reflects unresolved V genes, and no reason is known for the rest. V, J and clone size derive from that table, while D and trimming were established from the DNA sequence. This sample lists just over 90,000 clones; around nine tenths were detected once. The ten most abundant clones make up about 4% of the sample.

During the collection period, no immune events, such as infections, were documented for the healthy donors. To calibrate time-dependent variance in a beta-binomial model of T-cell clone differential abundance, blood repertoires from healthy donors were used as a training cohort. The training cohort included around 10 healthy donors, of whom 3 were female and 7 were male. On average the donors were around 44 years old, and their ages spanned roughly 25 to 70 years. Whole blood from each healthy donor was obtained from a commercial supplier and was collected at three time points two to three weeks apart. For immunosequencing, genomic DNA was extracted from whole blood that had not been sorted. A word on this clone: Its recognized antigen is unknown. No clone much larger than this one lies a single base away; base qualities are absent.

Broad study findings and their caveats: The beta-binomial model significantly reduced the number of clones called differentially abundant and the false-positive rate across all healthy-donor time intervals. For all healthy donors, the variance in clone template counts between roughly two-week samples rose significantly as total template count increased. The authors expected that biological variance in healthy repertoires might rise further over much longer intervals, such as months to years. The binomial model flagged 0.95 to 1.5 differentially abundant clones between technical replicates but 15 to 17 over two weeks and 19 over roughly 4 weeks.

The specimen sequenced was blood. The sequence links TRBV30 to TRBJ2-7; 11 junctional bases match TRBD1. This receptor was obtained from a person aged 18 to 70 in good health. The DNA sequence is TGTGCCTGGAGTGAAGGGACAGGGGGACCCTACGAGCAGTACTTC. The encoded protein is CAWSEGTGGPYEQYF.